One and the same sample provided the 19 T cell receptor beta chains below, sequenced in a study of blood T cell repertoires in COVID-19. Assay: immunoSEQ multiplex PCR; the TCRdb copy retains only in-frame clones and omits some. This sample has fewer than 180,000 clones, with roughly 85% found just once. The source material was peripheral blood. These receptors all stem from a man in his 70s with acute or convalescent COVID-19.

The chain has TRBV5-1 and TRBJ1-4; D remains unclear. Germline V CDR1 and CDR2: SGHRS, YFSETQ. Trimming stripped 0 bases from V and 4 bases from J, with 7 bases between. CDR3 length: 14 amino acids. The CDR3 bases are TGCGCCAGCAGCTTGGATCAGTTTAATGAAAAACTGTTTTTT. Protein: CASSLDQFNEKLFF.

J is TRBJ2-6 and V is TRBV3-1 (or the pseudogene TRBV3-2), with 7 bases fitting TRBD1. V lost 4 bases to trimming and J lost 0 bases; unmatched junction nucleotides: 12. This CDR3 is 19 amino acids long. From germline, CDR1 is LGHDT and CDR2 YNNKEL (reference sequence). This CDR3 reads CASSRQSQGKSSGANVLTF. Here the CDR3 DNA reads TGTGCCAGCAGCCGCCAGTCACAGGGGAAGAGCTCTGGGGCCAACGTCCTGACTTTC.

This chain connects TRBV28 to TRBJ2-1, with 7 bases fitting TRBD1. CDR3 length: 20 amino acids. In germline, CDR1 is MDHEN, CDR2 SYDVKM. The V gene end was trimmed by 6 bases and the J gene end by 5 bases; junction bases not matched to a gene: 25. In DNA, the CDR3 is TGTGCCAGCAGCCCAATGGAGAGGGGGCGTTCGGGTAGGGTAAACAATGAGCAGTTCTTC. This sequence encodes CASSPMERGRSGRVNNEQFF.

V and J are TRBV20-1 and TRBJ2-5; D perhaps matches TRBD1 (5 bases). The CDR3 contains 11 residues. Germline CDR1 and CDR2: DFQATT and SNEGSKA (reference sequence). V shed 4 bases and J shed 2 bases, with 5 bases lying between them. The CDR3 sequence: CSATGQETQYF. As DNA, the CDR3 is TGCAGTGCTACAGGGCAAGAGACCCAGTACTTC.

The V and J genes are TRBV7-6 and TRBJ2-7; the match to TRBD2 covers 12 bases. The trim removed 5 bases at V and 6 bases at J, leaving 8 bases unmatched. CDR1 is SGHVS, CDR2 FNYEAQ, per germline. There are 15 residues in the CDR3. CDR3 protein: CASSPRLAGVGEQYF. CDR3 DNA sequence: TGTGCCAGCAGCCCAAGACTAGCGGGAGTGGGCGAGCAGTACTTC.

The V call is TRBV7-6, the J call TRBJ2-2; TRBD1 aligns across 7 bases. The V and J ends lost 0 bases and 1 base, in that order; junction bases with no gene match: 2. CDR1 is SGHVS, CDR2 FNYEAQ, per germline. This CDR3 is 16 amino acids long. The CDR3 reads CASSLATGENTGELFF. CDR3 bases: TGTGCCAGCAGCTTAGCCACAGGGGAGAACACCGGGGAGCTGTTTTTT.

This chain uses TRBV9 with TRBJ2-1, with 9 positions matching TRBD2. The junction had 7 bases not matched to a gene; V was cut back by 5 bases and J by 1 base. The CDR3 runs to 16 residues. Germline-derived CDR1 and CDR2 are SGDLS and YYNGEE. CDR3 sequence: CASSSGSDLSYNEQFF. As DNA, the CDR3 is TGTGCCAGCAGTAGCGGGAGCGATCTTTCCTACAATGAGCAGTTCTTC.

The chain is built from TRBV24-1 and TRBJ2-5; D perhaps matches TRBD2 (6 bases). The CDR3 totals 13 residues. V was clipped by 3 bases and J by 5 bases, with 9 bases between them. Germline assignment: CDR1 KGHDR and CDR2 SFDVKD. CDR3 coding DNA: TGTGCCACCAGTGATGCCGGGGGTGAGACCCAGTACTTC. Residues: CATSDAGGETQYF.

The J gene is TRBJ1-4, the V gene TRBV5-4, with 10 bases that match TRBD1. The trim removed 3 bases at V and 6 bases at J, leaving 5 bases unmatched. The germline V gene has CDR1 SGHNT and CDR2 YYREEE (reference sequence). The CDR3 totals 15 residues. The CDR3 here is CASSWTGTGDEKLFF. The DNA of the CDR3 is TGTGCCAGCAGCTGGACCGGGACAGGGGATGAAAAACTGTTTTTT.

This rearrangement joins TRBV19 to TRBJ1-5, with TRBD1 identical over 8 bases. This CDR3 is 15 amino acids long. Losses at the gene ends were 7 bases for V and 3 bases for J; bases not matched to a gene: 8. CDR1 and CDR2 from the germline V gene are LNHDA and SQIVND (reference sequence). Written as DNA, the CDR3 is TGTGCCAGTACCGCCGGGACAGGCTACAATCAGCCCCAGCATTTT. It encodes CASTAGTGYNQPQHF.

The chain combines TRBV11-2 with TRBJ2-1; 8 positions agree with TRBD2. The CDR3 totals 17 residues. CDR1 and CDR2 (germline): SGHAT, FQNNGV. V trimming: 2 bases; J trimming: 0 bases; junction bases outside the gene matches: 6. The CDR3 nucleotides read TGTGCCAGCAGCTTACGCCCGAGCGGGAGCTCCTACAATGAGCAGTTCTTC. Translating it yields CASSLRPSGSSYNEQFF.

The CDR3 sequence is CASSATGFPNEKLFF. CDR3 bases: TGTGCCAGCAGCGCAACAGGGTTCCCTAATGAAAAACTGTTTTTT. This chain connects TRBV7-2 to TRBJ1-4, with D possibly matching TRBD1 (6 bases). The V and J ends lost 5 bases and 3 bases respectively, with 13 bases between them. This CDR3 has 15 amino acids. CDR1 and CDR2 from the germline V gene are SGHTA and FQGNSA.

This clone has just one count. V and J are TRBV6-5 and TRBJ2-1, with a possible D match to TRBD2 (5 bases). V was clipped by 6 bases and J by 7 bases, with 16 bases between them. Germline CDR1 MNHEY, CDR2 SVGAGI. CDR3 size: 14 residues. The CDR3 reads CASSSDWVLNEQFF. In DNA, the CDR3 is TGTGCCAGCAGCTCGGACTGGGTCCTGAATGAGCAGTTCTTC.

A single count supports this clone. This chain connects TRBV5-1 to TRBJ2-3; 9 nucleotides line up with TRBD2. Germline V CDR1 and CDR2: SGHRS, YFSETQ. Trimming removed 9 bases from V and 6 bases from J; junction bases left unmatched: 11. This CDR3 is built from 14 residues. The CDR3 reads CATRLAVLADTQYF. The DNA of the CDR3 is TGCGCCACGCGACTAGCGGTACTCGCGGATACGCAGTATTTT.

This clone has only one observation. The J gene is TRBJ1-6, the V gene TRBV19; 11 bases agree with TRBD1. Germline assignment: CDR1 LNHDA and CDR2 SQIVND (reference sequence). V was pared by 5 bases and J by 5 bases, with 8 bases of the junction left unmatched. The CDR3 is made up of 17 amino acids. The CDR3 DNA sequence: TGTGCCAGTAGTCCGCTTCCGGGACAGGGGGATAATTCACCCCTCCACTTT. Protein sequence: CASSPLPGQGDNSPLHF.

The table lists this clone with a count of one. The chain joins TRBV14 to TRBJ2-3; 11 bases agree with TRBD2. The CDR3 has 17 residues. V was clipped by 1 base and J by 4 bases; unmatched bases: 7. Germline CDR1 and CDR2: SGHDN and FVKESK. The CDR3 region has the DNA TGTGCCAGCAGCCAAGGGGTGACTAGCGGGATCGCAGATACGCAGTATTTT. Protein: CASSQGVTSGIADTQYF.

This clone is a singleton in its sample. The chain combines TRBV23-1 with TRBJ2-5; possibly TRBD2 for D (6 bases). TRBV23-1 is flagged as an ORF with uncertain function. The CDR3 sequence is 17 residues long. V was cut by 2 bases and J by 2 bases, with 18 bases left in between. The CDR3 sequence is CASSQPPLPREQETQYF. The DNA of the CDR3 is TGCGCCAGCAGTCAACCACCCCTCCCTCGGGAGCAAGAGACCCAGTACTTC.

The V call is TRBV11-2, the J call TRBJ2-1; TRBD2 matches at 14 bases. This CDR3 spans 18 amino acids. Germline assignment: CDR1 SGHAT and CDR2 FQNNGV. With V trimmed by 1 base and J by 0 bases, 2 bases remained unmatched. The CDR3 loop is CASSLGTSGRSSYNEQFF. The CDR3 bases are TGTGCCAGCAGCTTAGGGACTAGCGGGAGGAGCTCCTACAATGAGCAGTTCTTC.

The gene calls are TRBV7-9 and TRBJ2-7; possible D gene TRBD1, 5 bases. Germline CDR1 is SEHNR and CDR2 is FQNEAQ (reference sequence). The CDR3 runs 15 residues. Trimming stripped 3 bases from V and 5 bases from J, with 17 bases between. The CDR3 region is CASSFFLGAENEQYF. CDR3 nucleotide sequence: TGTGCCAGCAGCTTTTTTTTAGGGGCAGAAAACGAGCAGTACTTC.